What follows is one T cell receptor beta chain and its context. V lost 0 bases and J lost 4, with 19 bases in between. This CDR3 is 17 amino acids long. Germline V gene sequence: CDR1 SGHRS, CDR2 YFSETQ. This specimen comes from a study of blood T cell repertoires in COVID-19. On the study more broadly: The United States, Italy and Spain were the sources of the acute and convalescent COVID-19 samples.

The data were produced by immunoSEQ multiplex PCR, yet TCRdb's version contains in-frame clones alone and is incomplete. The data contain more than 200,000 clones, 80% to 90% of them singletons. The sequence came from a man between 60 and 70 years old with acute or convalescent COVID-19. The rearrangement links TRBV5-1 to TRBJ1-2; D is unresolved. Sequences were obtained from peripheral blood. This CDR3 reads CASSLGREPSLVYGYTF. The CDR3 DNA sequence: TGCGCCAGCAGCTTGGGGAGGGAACCCTCCCTCGTCTATGGCTACACCTTC.